The entry below describes one T cell receptor (beta chain). This clonotype has just a few counts. It lacks a known antigen. No qualities accompany the bases; no much larger clone lies one base away. The protocol used for the library was 5' RACE. Instrument used: Illumina HiSeq 2500. A second PCR of roughly 6 to 11 cycles was performed with a sample-barcoded 5' primer and a J-beta primer mix. Each TCR beta cDNA molecule received a unique molecular identifier from a template-switch 5' adaptor carrying 12 random nucleotides. Each sample yielded at least 3 million CDR3-containing paired-end reads. First-strand cDNA was synthesized from all RNA with the Mint cDNA synthesis kit, primed by a TRBC-specific oligonucleotide. Following uracil-DNA glycosylase treatment, a first 18-cycle PCR with universal primers M1SS and BC2_uni_R was performed on all cDNA. The source study handled its data this way. Normalization of each sample was performed by random selection of 1 million high-quality reads, each carrying a distinct molecular identifier. Instead of being binned into consensus sequences, reads that shared molecular identifiers were thrown out. CDR3 identification, clonotype clustering and error correction used MiTCR with a Q25 quality threshold and the strictest error-elimination algorithm. A nonparametric unseen species model with Euler transformation was used to estimate lower-bound total TCR beta diversity. Using fastp trimming at Q25 and MiXCR clonotype assembly, TCRdb reanalyzed the public sequencing data and kept in-frame beta chains. A single entry per CDR3 protein holds the most common genes and DNA from its merged rows. What appears here as the V and J calls and clone size reflects TCRdb's work, not the paper's. The sample table contains under 950,000 distinct CDR3 sequences; only one count was recorded for 22% of them. Jointly, the top ten make up less than 25% of the sample.

V was cut back by 3 bases and J by 5 bases, leaving a gap of 14 bases between them. There are 15 amino acids in the CDR3, from cysteine to phenylalanine inclusive. The entry retains the CDR3 DNA only, 45 bases that are in frame from base 1. CDR1 and CDR2 are drawn from the germline V gene: MNHNS, SASEGT. Donors were a few dozen systemically healthy Caucasian individuals from Russia aged roughly 6 to 90 years. Each donor gave 9 to 10 milliliters of peripheral blood, collected into EDTA-treated Vacutainer tubes. Ficoll-Paque density-gradient centrifugation was used to isolate PBMCs, with at least 6.5 million per sample. Trizol reagent was used to extract total RNA from the PBMCs, yielding at least 5.5 micrograms per sample. The percentages of naive CD45RAhigh/CD27high T cells were determined by flow cytometry on a PBMC aliquot from every donor. This entry belongs to a study of blood T cells in healthy people across ages (dated by TCRdb to between 2014 and 2017). Study-level background: Template switching captured roughly one uniquely barcoded TCR beta cDNA molecule per two T cells in model experiments. To track age-related changes in TCR beta repertoire diversity, the study relied on deep sequencing normalized with unique cDNA molecular identifiers. Four age groups were formed from the donors: young (average about 17 years), middle-aged (just under 40), aged (approximately 60) and long-lived (roughly 88). To avoid experimental bias, donors of different ages were distributed randomly across sequencing lanes. Two additional independent replicas of 1 million unique cDNA reads from the same blood draw were analyzed for two donors (one aged 18 to 29 and one aged 80 or older).

Overall study outcomes, separate from this receptor: Estimates of total diversity based on one million sequenced T cells were regarded as lower bounds and as underestimates. Compared with the aged group, the long-lived group had more naive CD4+ T cells, fewer expanded clones and increased TCR diversity, suggesting age selection. There was a strong correlation between observed TCR beta diversity and the percentage of naive T cells measured by flow cytometry. Observed TCR beta diversity per million T cells fell roughly linearly with age, and a significant reduction was already apparent by age around 44. Bulk unsorted PBMC profiling prevented conclusive comparison of naive and antigen-experienced compartments. Donor CMV infection status was unknown, potentially confounding age-related changes in expanded clonotypes.

The sequencing sample was made of blood. Here the chain combines TRBV6-1 and TRBJ2-1, with TRBD1 perhaps the D gene, on 6 matching bases. This receptor was identified in a man in his 70s in good health. The CDR3 reads as follows: CASSEMSQGHNEQFF. The DNA is TGTGCCAGCAGTGAGATGTCGCAGGGGCACAATGAGCAGTTCTTC.